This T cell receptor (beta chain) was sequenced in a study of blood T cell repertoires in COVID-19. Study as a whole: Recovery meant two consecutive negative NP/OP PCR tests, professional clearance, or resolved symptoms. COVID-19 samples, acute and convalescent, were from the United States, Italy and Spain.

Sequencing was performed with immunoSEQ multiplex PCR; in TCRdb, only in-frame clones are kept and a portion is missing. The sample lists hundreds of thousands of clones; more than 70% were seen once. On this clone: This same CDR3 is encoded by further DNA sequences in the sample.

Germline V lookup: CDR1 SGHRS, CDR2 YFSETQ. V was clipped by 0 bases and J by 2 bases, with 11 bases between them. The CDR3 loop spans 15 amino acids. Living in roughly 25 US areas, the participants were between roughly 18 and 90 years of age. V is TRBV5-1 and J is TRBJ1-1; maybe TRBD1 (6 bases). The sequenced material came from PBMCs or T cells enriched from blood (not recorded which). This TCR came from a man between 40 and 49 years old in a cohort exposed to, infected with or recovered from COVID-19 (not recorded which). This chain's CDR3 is CASSLVGGANTEAFF. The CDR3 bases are TGCGCCAGCAGCTTGGTAGGGGGGGCTAACACTGAAGCTTTCTTT.